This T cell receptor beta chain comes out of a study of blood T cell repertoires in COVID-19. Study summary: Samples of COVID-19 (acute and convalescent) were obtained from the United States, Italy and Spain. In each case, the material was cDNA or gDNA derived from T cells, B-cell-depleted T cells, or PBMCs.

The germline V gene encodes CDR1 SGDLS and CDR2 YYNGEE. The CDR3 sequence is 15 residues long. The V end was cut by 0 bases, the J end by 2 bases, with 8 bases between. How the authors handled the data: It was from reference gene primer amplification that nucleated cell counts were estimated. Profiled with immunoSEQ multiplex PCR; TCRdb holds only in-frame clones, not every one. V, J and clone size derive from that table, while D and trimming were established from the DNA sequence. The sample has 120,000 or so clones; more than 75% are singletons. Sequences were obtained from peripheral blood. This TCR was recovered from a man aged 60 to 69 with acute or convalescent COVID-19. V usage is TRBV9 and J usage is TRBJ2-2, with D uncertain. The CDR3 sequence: CASSVVTANTGELFF. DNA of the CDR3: TGTGCCAGCAGCGTAGTCACAGCTAACACCGGGGAGCTGTTTTTT.